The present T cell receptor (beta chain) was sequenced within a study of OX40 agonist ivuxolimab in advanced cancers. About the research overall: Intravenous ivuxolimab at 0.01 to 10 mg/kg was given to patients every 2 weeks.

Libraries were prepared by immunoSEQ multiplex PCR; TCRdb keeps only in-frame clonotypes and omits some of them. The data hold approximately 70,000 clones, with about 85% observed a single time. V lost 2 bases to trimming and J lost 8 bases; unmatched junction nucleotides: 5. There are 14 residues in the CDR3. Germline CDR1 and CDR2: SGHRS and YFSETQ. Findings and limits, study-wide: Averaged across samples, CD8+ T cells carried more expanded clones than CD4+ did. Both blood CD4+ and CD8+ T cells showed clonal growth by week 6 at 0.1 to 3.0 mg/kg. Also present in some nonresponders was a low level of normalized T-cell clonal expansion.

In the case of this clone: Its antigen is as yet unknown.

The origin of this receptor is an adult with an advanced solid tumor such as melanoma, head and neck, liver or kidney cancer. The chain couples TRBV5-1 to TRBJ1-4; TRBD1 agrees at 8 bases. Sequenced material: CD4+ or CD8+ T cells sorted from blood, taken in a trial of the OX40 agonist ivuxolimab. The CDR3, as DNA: TGCGCCAGCAGCTTAACAGGGGGTCGGGAAAAACTGTTTTTT. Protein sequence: CASSLTGGREKLFF.